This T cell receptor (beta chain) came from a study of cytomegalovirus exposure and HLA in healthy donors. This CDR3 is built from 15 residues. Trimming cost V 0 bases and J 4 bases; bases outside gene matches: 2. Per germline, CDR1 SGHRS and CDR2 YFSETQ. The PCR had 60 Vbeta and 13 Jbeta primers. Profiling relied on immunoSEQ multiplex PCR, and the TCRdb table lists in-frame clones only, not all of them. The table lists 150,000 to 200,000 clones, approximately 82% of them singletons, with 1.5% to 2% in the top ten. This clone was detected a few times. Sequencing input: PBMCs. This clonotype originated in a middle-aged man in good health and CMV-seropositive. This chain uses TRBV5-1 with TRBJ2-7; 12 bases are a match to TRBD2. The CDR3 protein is CASSLALAGGYEQYF. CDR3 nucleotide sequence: TGCGCCAGCAGCTTGGCACTAGCGGGAGGTTACGAGCAGTACTTC.